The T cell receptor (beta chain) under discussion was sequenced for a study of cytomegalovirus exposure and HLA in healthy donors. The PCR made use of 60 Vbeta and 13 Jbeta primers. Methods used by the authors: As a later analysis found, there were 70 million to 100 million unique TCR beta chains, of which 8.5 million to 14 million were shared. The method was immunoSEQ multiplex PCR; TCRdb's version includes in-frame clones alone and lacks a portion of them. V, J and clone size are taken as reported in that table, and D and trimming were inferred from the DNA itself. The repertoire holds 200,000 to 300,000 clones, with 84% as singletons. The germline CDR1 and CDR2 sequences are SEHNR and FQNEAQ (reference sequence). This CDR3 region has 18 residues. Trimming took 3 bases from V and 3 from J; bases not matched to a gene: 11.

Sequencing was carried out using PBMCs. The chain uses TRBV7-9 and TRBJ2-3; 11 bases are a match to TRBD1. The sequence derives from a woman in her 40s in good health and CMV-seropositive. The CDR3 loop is CASSFPRQDRGQTDTQYF. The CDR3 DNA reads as TGTGCCAGCAGCTTCCCAAGACAGGACAGGGGGCAAACAGATACGCAGTATTTT.